These 5 T cell receptor beta chains share one sample of origin, sequenced in a study of blood T cell repertoires in COVID-19. The protocol was immunoSEQ multiplex PCR, while the TCRdb copy is restricted to in-frame clones and leaves out a portion. The table records around 380,000 clones, roughly 86% of them present only once. Specimen: PBMCs or T cells enriched from blood (not recorded which). Receptors were obtained from a man between 25 and 39 years old who had recovered from COVID-19.

The chain recombines TRBV6-5 with TRBJ2-1; possibly TRBD1 for D (6 bases). Germline V gene sequence: CDR1 MNHEY, CDR2 SVGAGI. The CDR3 is made up of 13 amino acids. The V end was cut by 6 bases, the J end by 6 bases, with 12 bases between. The CDR3: CASSLGAINEQFF. The CDR3 DNA sequence: TGTGCCAGCAGCTTGGGGGCGATCAATGAGCAGTTCTTC.

This chain connects TRBV27 to TRBJ2-1; the match to TRBD2 covers 12 bases. This CDR3 has 14 amino acids. V lost 5 bases and J lost 7; bases outside the gene matches: 3. Germline CDR1 reads MNHEY; CDR2 reads SMNVEV (reference sequence). CDR3 residues: CASSRLAGVNEQFF. CDR3 nucleotide sequence: TGTGCCAGCAGTAGACTAGCGGGAGTAAATGAGCAGTTCTTC.

This clone was counted between two and nine times. The chain uses TRBV5-1 and TRBJ1-6; 7 positions agree with TRBD1. The CDR3 runs 17 residues. The V and J ends lost 0 bases and 9 bases, in that order; junction bases with no gene match: 12. Germline V gene sequence: CDR1 SGHRS, CDR2 YFSETQ. CDR3 nucleotides: TGCGCCAGCAGCTTGGGAACTGCGACAGGGTCTAGTTCACCCCTCCACTTT. It is translated as CASSLGTATGSSSPLHF. The whole variable domain, filled in from reference TRBV5-1 and TRBJ1-6, reads KAGVTQTPRYLIKTRGQQVTLSCSPISGHRSVSWYQQTPGQGLQFLFEYFSETQRNKGNFPGRFSGRQFSNSRSEMNVSTLELGDSALYLCASSLGTATGSSSPLHFGNGTRLTVT.

The rearrangement joins TRBV29-1 to TRBJ1-2, with TRBD1 matching over 8 bases. Germline loops: CDR1 SQVTM, CDR2 ANQGSEA. The V and J ends lost 4 bases and 3 bases, in that order; junction bases with no gene match: 13. CDR3 length: 16 amino acids. CDR3 amino acids: CSVGGRGHGFDYGYTF. The CDR3 region has the DNA TGCAGCGTTGGCGGCAGGGGGCATGGGTTCGACTATGGCTACACCTTC.

The J gene is TRBJ1-5, the V gene TRBV11-2, with D possibly matching TRBD1 (6 bases). V shed 1 base and J shed 7 bases, with 11 bases lying between them. Germline CDR1 is SGHAT and CDR2 is FQNNGV. CDR3 length: 14 residues. The CDR3 region is CASSLGRGHQPQHF. In nucleotides, the CDR3 is TGTGCCAGCAGCTTAGGACGGGGACACCAGCCCCAGCATTTT.